This T cell receptor beta chain emerged from a study of regulatory T cells in long-lasting Graves disease. The study, taken as a whole, reports: Persistent disease favored TRBV28, TRBJ1-2 and TRBJ2-5.

Combining iRepertoire HTBI primers with Arm-PCR of CDR3 regions, the authors built TCR beta libraries. TCRdb called the multiplex PCR reads again in MiXCR, with one record for every CDR3 protein. The sample has 440,000 or so distinct CDR3 sequences; about 15% are singletons. Germline loops: CDR1 SGDLS, CDR2 YYNGEE. V lost 0 bases and J 3 bases, leaving 10 bases between the germline ends. The CDR3 runs to 15 residues. A few counts support this clonotype. Its target is not known. Indicated time point: newly diagnosed GD, antithyroid drugs for less than 3 months. PBMCs were the source of the RNA used for TCR sequencing. This sample also appeared in a second study, on T cells in Graves' hyperthyroidism and ophthalmopathy.

Sequencing was performed on peripheral blood mononuclear cells (PBMCs), taken at new diagnosis, from a patient treated with antithyroid drugs. This TCR came from a woman aged 30 to 39 with Graves disease. The V call is TRBV9, the J call TRBJ2-1, with D maybe TRBD2 (6 bases). This CDR3 reads CASSVGLVLYNEQFF. DNA for the CDR3: TGTGCCAGCAGCGTAGGACTAGTACTCTACAATGAGCAGTTCTTC. The complete variable domain, with remaining parts taken from reference TRBV9 and TRBJ2-1, reads DSGVTQTPKHLITATGQRVTLRCSPRSGDLSVYWYQQSLDQGLQFLIQYYNGEERAKGNILERFSAQQFPDLHSELNLSSLELGDSALYFCASSVGLVLYNEQFFGPGTRLTVL.